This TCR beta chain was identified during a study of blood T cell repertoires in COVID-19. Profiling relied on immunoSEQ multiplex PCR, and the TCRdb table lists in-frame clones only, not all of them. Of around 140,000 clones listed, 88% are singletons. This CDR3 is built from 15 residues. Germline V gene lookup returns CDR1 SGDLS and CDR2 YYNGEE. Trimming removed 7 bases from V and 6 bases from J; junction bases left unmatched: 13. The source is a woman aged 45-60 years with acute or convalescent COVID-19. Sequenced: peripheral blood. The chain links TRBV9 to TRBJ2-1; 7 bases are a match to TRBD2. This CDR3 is CASGGVGSSPNEQFF. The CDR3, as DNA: TGTGCCAGCGGGGGGGTTGGTTCCAGCCCCAATGAGCAGTTCTTC.